The 3 T cell receptor beta chains presented below share a single source sample, sequenced in a study of vaccination effects on CD4 cells after COVID-19. Clones were read by immunoSEQ multiplex PCR, and TCRdb kept only the in-frame ones, dropping some. Seen here are 40,000 to 45,000 clones, over 75% observed once, and the top ten hold 2.9%. Antigens for these TCRs are unknown. Using viral peptide pools, the ViraFEST assay grew out antigen-specific CD4+ T cells prior to sequencing. Researchers isolated CD4+ T cells once 9 to 11 days of culture had elapsed. Testing of the vaccine recipients showed negative nucleocapsid antibodies and no prior SARS-CoV-2 infection. Sample: CD4+ T cells from PBMCs cultured with HCoV-NL63 spike peptides, taken before COVID-19 vaccination. Receptor source: a human donor who received a COVID-19 vaccine.

The rearrangement links TRBV6-5 to TRBJ1-3; D is perhaps TRBD1 (5 bases). Germline CDR1 and CDR2: MNHEY and SVGAGI. This CDR3 has 13 residues. The CDR3 reads CAAWGNSGNTIYF. CDR3 DNA sequence: TGTGCAGCTTGGGGGAACTCTGGAAACACCATATATTTT.

DNA of the CDR3: TGTGCCAGCAGCCAAGATATCCGGGACAGGGGGTTCAACACTGAAGCTTTCTTT. Encoded protein: CASSQDIRDRGFNTEAFF. The V call is TRBV3-1 (or the pseudogene TRBV3-2), the J call TRBJ1-1, with 11 bases fitting TRBD1. V trimming: 0 bases; J trimming: 2 bases; junction bases outside the gene matches: 8. Germline V gene lookup returns CDR1 LGHDT and CDR2 YNNKEL (reference sequence). This CDR3 region has 18 residues.

The V gene is TRBV5-6, the J gene TRBJ1-5; D gene ambiguous. There are 19 residues in the CDR3. V was pared by 3 bases and J by 0 bases, with 22 bases between. Germline CDR1 is SGHDT and CDR2 is YYEEEE. The DNA for the CDR3 is TGTGCCAGCAGCTCGATGACGGGCGATAGAATCAATAGCAATCAGCCCCAGCATTTT. It is translated as CASSSMTGDRINSNQPQHF.